This T cell receptor (beta chain) was documented in a study of shared clonotypes between healthy human individuals (dated by TCRdb to 2018 to 2021). Broadly, across the study: The cohort included three men and a couple of women between 18 and 49 years of age. Each donor's leukapheresis produced roughly between roughly 0.85 and 9.5 billion PBMCs. The study deeply sequenced blood TCR repertoires of five healthy adults to estimate repertoire size and the extent of clonotype sharing between individuals. To increase sequencing depth and limit assay-specific biases, TCR repertoire library preparation and sequencing were carried out by different laboratories using diverse techniques. For each donor, three plates each were used for CD4 naive and CD4 memory, two plates were used for CD8 naive, and one plate was used for CD8 memory.

On this clone itself: The clone's antigen remains unknown. Per-nucleotide qualities are absent, and no much larger clonotype sits a single base away.

TCR CDR3 regions were amplified from genomic DNA by multiplex PCR using the deep immunoSEQ assay. For each cell subset, the extracted genomic DNA was distributed evenly across all wells of several immunoSEQ 96-well plates, and each plate served as one replicate. For sorted subsets, each replicate PCR was loaded with roughly 190 ng genomic DNA, equivalent to roughly 30,000 T cell genomes. Purified libraries were measured with a Qubit 3.0 fluorometer, size-checked on a Bioanalyzer 2100, and measured again with the KAPA Library Quantification kit. Every immunoSEQ 96-well plate was sequenced on a dedicated single-read 150-cycle Illumina NextSeq 550 flow cell. As for the original processing: Because the immunoSEQ output included only junctional sequences and no quality scores, the filtering could not be the same as the filtering used for full-length reads. Sequences were annotated with PyIR, a Python wrapper for IgBLAST v1.9, and V/J genes and CDR3 were assigned using IMGT germline references. Any read was removed if the V/J assignment was weak (E-value above 1e-6), the CDR3 was missing, or the read contained stop codons, out-of-frame junctions, or ambiguous translated residues. V3J clonotypes were defined as sequences sharing an identical inferred V gene, J gene, and CDR3 amino acid sequence. To compute the percentage overlap between repertoires, the number of shared unique clonotypes was divided by the size of the smaller repertoire. Three approaches were used to assess repertoire richness: RTK rarefaction, the Chao1 estimator, and Recon v2.1 estimates of unobserved clonotypes. Generation probabilities for all TCRbeta clonotypes obtained by the gDNA method from a few donors were computed using OLGA. TCRdb took over this immuneACCESS table, retaining in-frame rearrangements with V and J assigned. Such tables are incomplete; in checked studies, under half of the missing clones stem from an unresolved V gene, and the remainder is unexplained. D and trimming were read from the DNA, whereas the V and J calls and clone size are those reported in that table. For this sample there are over a million clones; over 95% appear just once. The ten top clones hold roughly 1.1% of the sample.

For CDR1 and CDR2, the germline V gene lists MDHEN and SYDVKM. Measured from the cysteine to the phenylalanine, the CDR3 is 15 residues long. The read is trimmed to its CDR3 DNA, 45 bases read in frame from base 1. Trimmed from V: 10 bases; trimmed from J: 0 bases; junction bases lacking a gene match: 8. Healthy HIV-negative adults with no recently reported acute infections or vaccinations were included as donors. Every donor was a Caucasian adult residing in Nashville, Tennessee, USA. CD4+ T cells were enriched by magnetic negative selection, after which naive cells were positively selected on CD45RA and the negative fraction was taken as the memory subset. Blood was obtained by leukapheresis, after which PBMCs were separated by Ficoll-Histopaque density gradient centrifugation and cryopreserved in liquid nitrogen vapor phase. Analytical flow cytometry was used to check the purity and quantity of each magnetically sorted T cell population. Genomic DNA was isolated from each sorted fraction and quantified by UV absorbance on a Nanodrop 2000c.

The paper as a whole reports these results and caveats: Sampling was limited to blood, and TCR repertoires in tissue likely differ from TCR repertoires in blood. Approximately 4.8% of naive CD4, 3.5% of naive CD8, roughly 2.4% of memory CD4, and 0.4% of memory CD8 clonotypes were shared across several donors. Pairwise subsampling led to the expectation that sequencing depth would affect the degree of clonotype sharing among donors. Naive subsets generally had larger estimated clonotype richness than memory subsets. Because the study included only a small number of donors, the genetic and exposure-history diversity represented was limited. Clonotypes shared by all four sorted-subset donors showed higher generation probabilities than non-shared clonotypes. Even with the large sequencing depth, rarefaction of the sorted-subset datasets indicated that sequencing was incomplete.

This receptor chain uses TRBV28 and TRBJ2-7; 11 middle bases align to TRBD2. The clonotype originates from a man aged 25-40 years in good health. The sequencing sample was made of naive CD4+ T cells sorted from blood. In light of the paper, this sample's cell subset or site label describes: CD45RA+ positively selected. CDR3 protein: CAIIAGGTSSYEQYF. The DNA sequence follows: TGTGCCATAATAGCGGGAGGGACCAGCTCCTACGAGCAGTACTTC.